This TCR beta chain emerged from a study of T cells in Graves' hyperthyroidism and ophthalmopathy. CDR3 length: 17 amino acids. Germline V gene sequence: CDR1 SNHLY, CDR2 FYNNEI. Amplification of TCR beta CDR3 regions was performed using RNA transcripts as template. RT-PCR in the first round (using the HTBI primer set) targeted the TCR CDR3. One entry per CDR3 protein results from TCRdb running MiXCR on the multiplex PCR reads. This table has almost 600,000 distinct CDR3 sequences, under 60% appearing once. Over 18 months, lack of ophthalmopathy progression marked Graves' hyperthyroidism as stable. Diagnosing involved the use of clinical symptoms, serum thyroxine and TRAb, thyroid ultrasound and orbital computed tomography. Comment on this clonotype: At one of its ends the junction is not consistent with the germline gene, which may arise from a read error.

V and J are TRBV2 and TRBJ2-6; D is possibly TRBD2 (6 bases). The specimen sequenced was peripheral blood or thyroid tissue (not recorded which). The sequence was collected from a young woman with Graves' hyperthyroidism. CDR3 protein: CASSRDGSGSGANVLTF. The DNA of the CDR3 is TGCGCCAGCAGCCGAGACGGGAGCGGCTCTGGGGCCAACGTCCTGACTTTC. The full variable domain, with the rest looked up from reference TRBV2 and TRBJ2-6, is EPEVTQTPSHQVTQMGQEVILRCVPISNHLYFYWYRQILGQKVEFLVSFYNNEISEKSEIFDDQFSVERPDGSNFTLKIRSTKLEDSAMYFCASSRDGSGSGANVLTFGAGSRLTVL.